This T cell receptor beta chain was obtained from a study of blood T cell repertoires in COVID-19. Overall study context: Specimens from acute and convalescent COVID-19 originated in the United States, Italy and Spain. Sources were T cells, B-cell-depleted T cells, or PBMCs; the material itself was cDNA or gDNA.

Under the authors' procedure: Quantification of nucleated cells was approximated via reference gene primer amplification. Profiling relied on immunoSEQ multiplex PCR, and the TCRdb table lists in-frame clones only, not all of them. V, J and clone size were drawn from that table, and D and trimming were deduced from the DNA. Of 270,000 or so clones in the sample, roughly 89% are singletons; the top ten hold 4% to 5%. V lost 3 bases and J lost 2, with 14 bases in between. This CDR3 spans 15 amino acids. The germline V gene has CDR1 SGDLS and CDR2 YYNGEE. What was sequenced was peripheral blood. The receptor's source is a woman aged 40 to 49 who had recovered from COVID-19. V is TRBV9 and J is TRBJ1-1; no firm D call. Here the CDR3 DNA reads TGTGCCAGCAGCGGAGACCTGCGGGTTAACACTGAAGCTTTCTTT. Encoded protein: CASSGDLRVNTEAFF.